The 10 T cell receptor beta chains in this list originate from one sample, sequenced in a study of cytomegalovirus exposure and HLA in healthy donors. Primers: 60 Vbeta forward and 13 Jbeta reverse. Sequenced by immunoSEQ multiplex PCR; TCRdb stores in-frame clones only, minus some. The repertoire has about 95,000 clones, 80% to 90% of them found once; the top ten carry less than 4%. Sequencing input: PBMCs. These receptors were collected from a man aged 25 to 40 in good health and CMV-seropositive.

The V gene is TRBV5-6, the J gene TRBJ1-2; 9 positions agree with TRBD1. Germline V gene lookup returns CDR1 SGHDT and CDR2 YYEEEE. This CDR3 contains 13 residues. After removal of 2 bases from V and 6 bases from J, the junction contained 2 bases not matched to a gene. The CDR3 DNA sequence: TGTGCCAGCAGCTTAGGGACAGGGAATGGCTACACCTTC. It translates to CASSLGTGNGYTF.

This clone was recorded only once. The chain employs TRBV6-5 and TRBJ2-1; 11 nucleotides agree with TRBD2. The germline gives CDR1 MNHEY, CDR2 SVGAGI. Trimming cost V 4 bases and J 3 bases; bases outside gene matches: 2. This CDR3 has 15 amino acids. The CDR3 spells CASSFGLAGYNEQFF. Written as DNA, the CDR3 is TGTGCCAGCAGTTTCGGACTAGCGGGCTACAATGAGCAGTTCTTC.

CDR3 coding DNA: TGTGCCAGCAGCGTAGGGTTTCGTACAGGGCCCTACAATGAGCAGTTCTTC. Translated, it gives CASSVGFRTGPYNEQFF. This rearrangement joins TRBV9 to TRBJ2-1; a possible D gene is TRBD1 (6 bases). The V gene's germline CDR1 is SGDLS and CDR2 YYNGEE. V gave up 0 bases and J gave up 2 bases, with 15 bases separating them. CDR3 length: 17 residues.

This rearrangement joins TRBV11-2 to TRBJ2-7; the match to TRBD2 covers 10 bases. This CDR3 has 14 amino acids. Unmatched junction bases numbered 13, after V lost 5 bases and J lost 12 bases. CDR1 and CDR2 (germline): SGHAT, FQNNGV. This chain's CDR3 is CASSHQVASGGSYF. The CDR3 DNA sequence: TGTGCCAGCAGCCACCAGGTGGCTAGCGGGGGCTCGTACTTC. Complete variable domain (other parts from reference TRBV11-2 and TRBJ2-7): EAGVAQSPRYKIIEKRQSVAFWCNPISGHATLYWYQQILGQGPKLLIQFQNNGVVDDSQLPKDRFSAERLKGVDSTLKIQPAKLEDSAVYLCASSHQVASGGSYFGPGTRLTVT.

V gene TRBV10-1 combines with J gene TRBJ2-3, with TRBD1 identical over 11 bases. V lost 1 base to trimming and J lost 2 bases; unmatched junction nucleotides: 11. CDR3 length: 19 amino acids. Germline CDR1 is WNHNN and CDR2 is SYGVQD (reference sequence). The CDR3 spells CASSELEVDRGRVTDTQYF. The CDR3 nucleotides are TGCGCCAGCAGTGAGTTAGAGGTGGACAGGGGGCGAGTCACAGATACGCAGTATTTT.

CDR3 DNA: TGCGCCAGCAGTGTTGGCCCTGACTACGAGCAGTACTTC. It encodes CASSVGPDYEQYF. The chain uses TRBV10-1 and TRBJ2-7; D is uncertain. V lost 4 bases and J 3 bases, leaving 10 bases between the germline ends. CDR3 length: 13 amino acids. Germline assignment: CDR1 WNHNN and CDR2 SYGVQD (reference sequence).

This chain's CDR3 is CAISESWDRGGYTF. The CDR3 nucleotides are TGTGCCATCAGTGAGTCGTGGGACAGGGGTGGCTACACCTTC. The chain carries TRBV10-3 and TRBJ1-2; the match to TRBD1 covers 10 bases. CDR1 is ENHRY, CDR2 SYGVKD, per germline. The CDR3 runs to 14 residues. Losses at the gene ends were 0 bases for V and 7 bases for J; bases not matched to a gene: 2.

The chain employs TRBV15 and TRBJ2-1, with 9 bases fitting TRBD2. Germline V gives CDR1 LNHNV, CDR2 YYDKDF (reference sequence). V dropped 2 bases and J dropped 0; count of bases not matched to a gene: 2. CDR3 length: 16 amino acids. Here the CDR3 DNA reads TGTGCCACCAGCAGACCTAGCGGGAACTCCTACAATGAGCAGTTCTTC. Translation: CATSRPSGNSYNEQFF.

This clone came up once. This chain connects TRBV28 to TRBJ1-1; the match to TRBD1 covers 9 bases. This CDR3 has 15 amino acids. With 7 bases clipped from V and 0 bases from J, the junction kept 6 bases outside the gene matches. CDR1 is MDHEN and CDR2 is SYDVKM in the germline V gene. The CDR3 here is CASNPGTGMNTEAFF. CDR3 DNA sequence: TGTGCCAGCAATCCTGGGACAGGGATGAACACTGAAGCTTTCTTT.

J is TRBJ1-5 and V is TRBV5-5; unclear D gene. The germline V and J ends were trimmed by 2 bases and 0 bases, with 9 bases remaining between them. The germline V gene has CDR1 SGHKS and CDR2 YYEKEE (reference sequence). The CDR3 runs to 15 residues. The DNA for the CDR3 is TGTGCCAGCAGCTTTACCTATTATAGCAATCAGCCCCAGCATTTT. Translation: CASSFTYYSNQPQHF.